This entry lists 18 T cell receptor beta chains sequenced from one sample in a study of T cell responses to AZD1222 COVID-19 vaccine. Produced via immunoSEQ multiplex PCR; TCRdb's table is partial and in-frame only. This table has under 150,000 clones, approximately 83% appearing once. Sequenced material: peripheral blood, taken on day 0 of MenACWY control vaccination. Receptor source: an adult in good health.

This clone was observed once. The chain links TRBV19 to TRBJ1-5; tentative D call: TRBD1 (5 bases). Looked up from germline, CDR1 is LNHDA and CDR2 is SQIVND (reference sequence). The V and J ends lost 7 bases and 8 bases respectively, with 18 bases between them. The CDR3 runs 14 residues. The CDR3 sequence is CASNQGTFLEPQHF. The CDR3, as DNA: TGTGCCAGTAATCAGGGAACTTTCCTGGAGCCCCAGCATTTT.

The chain recombines TRBV20-1 with TRBJ2-7, with no clear D. This CDR3 has 15 residues. The V and J ends lost 3 bases and 2 bases respectively, with 17 bases between them. Germline V lookup: CDR1 DFQATT, CDR2 SNEGSKA (reference sequence). The DNA of the CDR3 is TGCAGTGCTAGTAATAGGCGGAAGCGTACCTACGAGCAGTACTTC. Encoded protein: CSASNRRKRTYEQYF.

J is TRBJ2-7 and V is TRBV9, with a possible D match to TRBD1 (5 bases). V lost 0 bases to trimming and J lost 2 bases, with 12 bases between them. The length of the CDR3 is 15 residues. Per germline, CDR1 SGDLS and CDR2 YYNGEE. The CDR3 here is CASSVAWGEPYEQYF. CDR3 bases: TGTGCCAGCAGCGTAGCCTGGGGCGAGCCCTACGAGCAGTACTTC.

The table lists this clone with a few counts. V usage is TRBV30 and J usage is TRBJ1-3; D is unclear. Germline values: CDR1 GTSNPN, CDR2 SVGIG (reference sequence). With 4 bases removed from V and 0 bases from J, the gap between germline ends came to 4 bases. The CDR3 length is 12 residues. CDR3 loop: CAWMDSGNTIYF. The CDR3 coding sequence is TGTGCCTGGATGGACTCTGGAAACACCATATATTTT.

CDR3 nucleotide sequence: TGTGCCAGCAGGGAATCGGGACAGAGCACCGGGGAGCTGTTTTTT. Its protein product is CASRESGQSTGELFF. The chain recombines TRBV2 with TRBJ2-2, with TRBD1 identical over 7 bases. Losses at the gene ends were 6 bases for V and 4 bases for J; bases not matched to a gene: 8. Germline CDR1 is SNHLY and CDR2 is FYNNEI. CDR3 size: 15 residues.

A single count supports this clone. The gene calls are TRBV5-1 and TRBJ1-1; D might be TRBD1 (5 bases). Trimming shortened V by 1 base and J by 4 bases, and 14 bases separated the two germline ends. Germline CDR1 is SGHRS and CDR2 is YFSETQ. This CDR3 comprises 15 residues. The CDR3 loop reads CASSLWGAGPTEAFF. The CDR3 DNA sequence: TGCGCCAGCAGCTTGTGGGGAGCAGGGCCCACTGAAGCTTTCTTT.

This chain uses TRBV6-5 with TRBJ1-2; D gene ambiguous. V lost 4 bases and J 4 bases, leaving 19 bases between the germline ends. The V gene's germline CDR1 is MNHEY and CDR2 SVGAGI. The CDR3 has 16 residues. DNA for the CDR3: TGTGCCAGCAGTTCGCCCCCTGGAGGGCAGGCCTATGGCTACACCTTC. Translated: CASSSPPGGQAYGYTF.

V gene TRBV7-9 combines with J gene TRBJ1-4; the D is unclear. The V gene's germline CDR1 is SEHNR and CDR2 FQNEAQ (reference sequence). The ends were cut back, 3 bases at V and 4 bases at J, with 12 bases in the middle. The CDR3 runs 15 residues. The CDR3, as DNA: TGTGCCAGCAGCTTTTCCGGACGGAGTAATGAAAAACTGTTTTTT. Protein: CASSFSGRSNEKLFF.

This chain links TRBV27 with TRBJ1-2; a possible D gene is TRBD1 (5 bases). Per germline, CDR1 MNHEY and CDR2 SMNVEV (reference sequence). The V end lost 4 bases, the J end lost 1 base, and 10 bases lay between the germline ends. CDR3 length: 14 residues. The CDR3 protein is CASSSPGHNYGYTF. The CDR3 nucleotides read TGTGCCAGCAGTTCTCCTGGACATAACTATGGCTACACCTTC.

The chain links TRBV21-1 to TRBJ2-5; the table's D gene call, TRBD2, was not cross checked with the DNA. TRBV21-1 is recorded as a pseudogene. There are 13 residues in the CDR3. The CDR3 protein is CGRASGAQETQYF. Here the CDR3 DNA reads TGTGGTAGGGCTAGCGGGGCCCAAGAGACCCAGTACTTC.

V and J are TRBV28 and TRBJ1-2, with D possibly matching TRBD1 (6 bases). This CDR3 contains 15 residues. V shed 8 bases and J shed 0 bases, with 16 bases lying between them. CDR1 is MDHEN and CDR2 is SYDVKM in the germline V gene. The CDR3 DNA reads TGTGCCAGCCTCCTAGGGGGAGCCGCTAACTATGGCTACACCTTC. It is translated as CASLLGGAANYGYTF.

As DNA, the CDR3 is TGCAGCGTTGAAATGCCCGGACAGCTCTATGGCTACACCTTC. Translating gives CSVEMPGQLYGYTF. The rearrangement joins TRBV29-1 to TRBJ1-2, with TRBD1 as a possible D gene (6 bases). Germline V gives CDR1 SQVTM, CDR2 ANQGSEA. The CDR3 is made up of 14 amino acids. The V gene lost 2 bases and the J gene lost 4 bases, with 14 bases spanning the gap.

The CDR3 region has the DNA TGTGCCAGCATGAGGGTTGGTATTTATGAGCAGTTCTTC. This codes for CASMRVGIYEQFF. This rearrangement joins TRBV6-5 to TRBJ2-1; TRBD2 is a possible D gene (5 bases). There are 13 residues in the CDR3. CDR1 MNHEY and CDR2 SVGAGI come from the germline V gene. V dropped 7 bases and J dropped 8 bases, with 15 bases sitting between them.

The J gene is TRBJ1-3, the V gene TRBV7-9; tentative D call: TRBD1 (5 bases). V was trimmed by 6 bases and J by 0 bases, leaving 15 bases between them. The germline gives CDR1 SEHNR, CDR2 FQNEAQ (reference sequence). There are 16 residues in the CDR3. In DNA form, the CDR3 reads TGTGCCAGCAGTCCCCCACAGGCCAGCTCTGGAAACACCATATATTTT. Protein sequence: CASSPPQASSGNTIYF.

The V and J genes are TRBV6-1 and TRBJ1-3, with D uncertain. The germline V gene has CDR1 MNHNS and CDR2 SASEGT. This CDR3 is built from 17 residues. The ends were cut back, 2 bases at V and 3 bases at J, with 17 bases in the middle. This CDR3 is CASSENLGGRYGNTIYF. The DNA of the CDR3 is TGTGCCAGCAGTGAAAACCTAGGAGGGAGGTATGGAAACACCATATATTTT.

The genes are TRBV10-2 and TRBJ2-7; D gene uncertain. The germline V and J ends were trimmed by 6 bases and 3 bases, with 15 bases remaining between them. Germline CDR1 is WSHSY and CDR2 is SAAADI. The CDR3 has 14 residues. In DNA, the CDR3 is TGCGCCAGCAGCGGGTCAGTTTCAAACTACGAGCAGTACTTC. It specifies CASSGSVSNYEQYF.

CDR3 region: CASSLSTGTGLVGELFF. The CDR3 DNA reads TGCGCCAGCAGCCTATCAACCGGGACTGGTCTTGTCGGGGAGCTGTTTTTT. The gene calls are TRBV5-1 and TRBJ2-2; the D gene is possibly TRBD2 (6 bases). The CDR3 is made up of 17 amino acids. V gave up 4 bases and J gave up 7 bases, with 23 bases separating them. Germline V lookup: CDR1 SGHRS, CDR2 YFSETQ.

The chain recombines TRBV19 with TRBJ2-7; D might be TRBD1 (5 bases). There are 13 residues in the CDR3. Per the germline V gene, CDR1 is LNHDA and CDR2 is SQIVND (reference sequence). Deletions cut 5 bases from V and 2 bases from J, with 10 bases between. The CDR3 sequence: CASSQTATYEQYF. In DNA form, the CDR3 reads TGTGCCAGTAGTCAGACAGCTACCTACGAGCAGTACTTC.